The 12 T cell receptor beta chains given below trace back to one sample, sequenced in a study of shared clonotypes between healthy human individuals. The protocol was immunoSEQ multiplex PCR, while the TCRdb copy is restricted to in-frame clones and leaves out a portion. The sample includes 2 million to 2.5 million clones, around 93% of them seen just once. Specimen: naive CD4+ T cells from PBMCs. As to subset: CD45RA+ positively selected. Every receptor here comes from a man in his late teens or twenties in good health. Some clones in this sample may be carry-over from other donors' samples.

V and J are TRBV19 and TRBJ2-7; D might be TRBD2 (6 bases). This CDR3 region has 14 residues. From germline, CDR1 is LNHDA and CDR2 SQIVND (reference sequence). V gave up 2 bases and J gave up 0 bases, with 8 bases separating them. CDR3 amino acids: CASSIPGVSYEQYF. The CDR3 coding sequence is TGTGCCAGTAGTATACCGGGGGTCTCCTACGAGCAGTACTTC.

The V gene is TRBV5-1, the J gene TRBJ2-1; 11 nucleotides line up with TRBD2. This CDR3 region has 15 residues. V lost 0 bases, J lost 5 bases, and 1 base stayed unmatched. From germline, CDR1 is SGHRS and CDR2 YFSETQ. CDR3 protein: CASSLGSGRDNEQFF. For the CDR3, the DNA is TGCGCCAGCAGCTTGGGTAGCGGGAGGGACAATGAGCAGTTCTTC.

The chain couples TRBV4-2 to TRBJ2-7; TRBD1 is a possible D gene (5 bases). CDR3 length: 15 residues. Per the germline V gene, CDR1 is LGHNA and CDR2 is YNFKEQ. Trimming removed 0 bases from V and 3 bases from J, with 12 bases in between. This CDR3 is CASSQDRQNFYEQYF. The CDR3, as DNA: TGTGCCAGCAGCCAAGACCGACAGAACTTCTACGAGCAGTACTTC.

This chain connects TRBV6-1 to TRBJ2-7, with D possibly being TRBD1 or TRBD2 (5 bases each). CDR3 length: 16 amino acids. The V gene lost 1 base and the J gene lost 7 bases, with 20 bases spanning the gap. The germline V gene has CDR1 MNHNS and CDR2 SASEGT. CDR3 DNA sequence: TGTGCCAGCAGTGAAGGTTTCCCGGGACGGGGAACGGAGCAGTACTTC. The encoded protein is CASSEGFPGRGTEQYF.

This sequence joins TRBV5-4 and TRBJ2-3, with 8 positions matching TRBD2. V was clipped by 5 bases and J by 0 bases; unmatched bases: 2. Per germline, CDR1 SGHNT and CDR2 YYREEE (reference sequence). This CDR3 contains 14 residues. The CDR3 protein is CASSREGSTDTQYF. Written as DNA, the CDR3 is TGTGCCAGCAGTCGGGAGGGAAGCACAGATACGCAGTATTTT.

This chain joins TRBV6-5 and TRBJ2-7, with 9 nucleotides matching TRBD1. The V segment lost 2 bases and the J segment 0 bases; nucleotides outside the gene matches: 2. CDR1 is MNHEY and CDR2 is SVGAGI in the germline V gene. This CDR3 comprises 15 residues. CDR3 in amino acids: CASSYGQGISYEQYF. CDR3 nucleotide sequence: TGTGCCAGCAGTTACGGACAGGGGATCTCCTACGAGCAGTACTTC.

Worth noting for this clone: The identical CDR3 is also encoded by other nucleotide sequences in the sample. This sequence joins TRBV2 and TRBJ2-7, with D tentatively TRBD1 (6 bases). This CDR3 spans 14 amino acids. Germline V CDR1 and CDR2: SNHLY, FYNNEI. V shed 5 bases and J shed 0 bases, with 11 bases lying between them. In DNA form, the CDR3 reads TGTGCCAGCAGTTTTGACAGGAGCTCCTACGAGCAGTACTTC. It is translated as CASSFDRSSYEQYF.

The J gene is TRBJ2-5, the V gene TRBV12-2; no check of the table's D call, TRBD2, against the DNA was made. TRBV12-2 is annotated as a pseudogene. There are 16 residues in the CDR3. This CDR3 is CASRLAPRQLRETQYF. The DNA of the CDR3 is TGTGCAAGTCGCTTAGCCCCGCGGCAGTTAAGAGAGACCCAGTACTTC.

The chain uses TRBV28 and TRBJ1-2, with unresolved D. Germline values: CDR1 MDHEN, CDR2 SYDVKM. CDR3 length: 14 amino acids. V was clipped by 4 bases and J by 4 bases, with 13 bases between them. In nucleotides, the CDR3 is TGTGCCAGCAGTTCCCTTGGGCAGTTCTATGGCTACACCTTC. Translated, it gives CASSSLGQFYGYTF.

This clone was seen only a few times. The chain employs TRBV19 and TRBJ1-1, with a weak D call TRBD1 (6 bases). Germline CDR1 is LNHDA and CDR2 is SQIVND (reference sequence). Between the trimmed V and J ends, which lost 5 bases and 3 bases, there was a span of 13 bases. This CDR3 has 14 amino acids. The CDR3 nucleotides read TGTGCCAGTAGTCCGCACAGGGCTCACACTGAAGCTTTCTTT. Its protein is CASSPHRAHTEAFF.

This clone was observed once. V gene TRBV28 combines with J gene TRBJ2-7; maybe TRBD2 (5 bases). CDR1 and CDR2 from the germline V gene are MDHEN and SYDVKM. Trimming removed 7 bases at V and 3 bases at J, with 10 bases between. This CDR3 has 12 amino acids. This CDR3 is CASTGTGYEQYF. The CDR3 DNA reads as TGTGCCAGCACGGGAACCGGCTACGAGCAGTACTTC.

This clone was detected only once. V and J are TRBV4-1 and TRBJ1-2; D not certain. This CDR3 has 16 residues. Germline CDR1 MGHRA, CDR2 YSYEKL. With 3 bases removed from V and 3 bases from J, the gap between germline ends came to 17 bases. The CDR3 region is CASSQSPAEPHYGYTF. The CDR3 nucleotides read TGCGCCAGCAGCCAGTCTCCAGCGGAACCCCACTATGGCTACACCTTC.